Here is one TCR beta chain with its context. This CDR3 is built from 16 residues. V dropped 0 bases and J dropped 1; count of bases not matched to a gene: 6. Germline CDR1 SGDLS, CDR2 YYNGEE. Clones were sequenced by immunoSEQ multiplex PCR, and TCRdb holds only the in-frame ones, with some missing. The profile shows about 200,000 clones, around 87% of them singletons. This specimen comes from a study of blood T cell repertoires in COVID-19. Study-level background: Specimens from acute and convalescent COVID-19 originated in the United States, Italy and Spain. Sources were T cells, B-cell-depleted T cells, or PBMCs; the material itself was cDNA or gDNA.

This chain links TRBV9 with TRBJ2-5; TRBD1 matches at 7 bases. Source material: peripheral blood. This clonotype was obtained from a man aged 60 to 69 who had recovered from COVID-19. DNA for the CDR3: TGTGCCAGCAGCGTAGCCGGTGGACAGGTCCAAGAGACCCAGTACTTC. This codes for CASSVAGGQVQETQYF.